The present T cell receptor beta chain was sequenced within a study of monozygotic twins with inflammatory bowel disease. This CDR3 region has 15 residues. From germline, CDR1 is SQVTM and CDR2 ANQGSEA. TCRdb reprocessed the 5' RACE reads; each CDR3 protein has one entry and no DNA is given. This sample's table reports about 380,000 distinct CDR3 sequences. The rearrangement links TRBV29-1 to TRBJ1-2. The sample taken for sequencing was blood. This receptor was identified in a human donor with ulcerative colitis or Crohn's disease, or a healthy co-twin of an affected twin (not recorded which). The CDR3 loop reads CSVGGTGELAYGYTF.